This TCR beta chain was sequenced in a study of spatial heterogeneity in lung cancer. On the study more broadly: Every unique TCR and UMI combination, on average, appeared more than ten times in raw reads.

Via MiXCR, TCRdb re-called the 5' RACE reads, giving one row per CDR3 protein. This table has roughly 13,000 distinct CDR3 sequences, under 4% appearing once. Per germline, CDR1 MDHEN and CDR2 SYDVKM. V lost 11 bases and J lost 0, with 11 bases in between. There are 14 residues in the CDR3. This clonotype is medium-sized in the sample. Little can be read into the size of this beta chain, an off-target read in a library designed for alpha chains. Time point here: sample taken at primary tumor resection. In each case, whole RNA from tumor, nontumor lung or frozen PBMC was sequenced unsorted. Patients with untreated early-stage non-small cell lung cancer, numbering 72, were the donors.

The sequenced sample was PBMCs, obtained at surgery. The TCR was taken from a male donor with early-stage non-small cell lung cancer. This chain connects TRBV28 to TRBJ2-6; D gene ambiguous. The CDR3 sequence is CAASPSSGANVLTF. The CDR3 coding sequence is TGTGCCGCCTCGCCCTCCTCTGGGGCCAACGTCCTGACTTTC.